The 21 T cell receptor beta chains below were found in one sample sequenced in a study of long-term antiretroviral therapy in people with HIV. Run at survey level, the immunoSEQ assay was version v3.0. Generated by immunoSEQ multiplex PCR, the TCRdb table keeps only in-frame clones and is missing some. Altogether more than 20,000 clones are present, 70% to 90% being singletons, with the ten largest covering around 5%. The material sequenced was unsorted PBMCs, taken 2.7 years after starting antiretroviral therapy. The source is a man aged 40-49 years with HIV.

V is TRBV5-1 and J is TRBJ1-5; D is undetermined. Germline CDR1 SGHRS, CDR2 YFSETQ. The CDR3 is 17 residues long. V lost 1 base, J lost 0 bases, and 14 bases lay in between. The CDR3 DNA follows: TGCGCCAGCAGCTTGAGGACGGAGAAAGATAGCAATCAGCCCCAGCATTTT. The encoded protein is CASSLRTEKDSNQPQHF.

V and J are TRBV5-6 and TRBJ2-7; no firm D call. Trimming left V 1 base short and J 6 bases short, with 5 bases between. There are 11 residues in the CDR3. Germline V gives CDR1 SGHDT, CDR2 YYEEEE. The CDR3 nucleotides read TGTGCCAGCAGCTTGCCTGGCGAGCAGTACTTC. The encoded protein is CASSLPGEQYF.

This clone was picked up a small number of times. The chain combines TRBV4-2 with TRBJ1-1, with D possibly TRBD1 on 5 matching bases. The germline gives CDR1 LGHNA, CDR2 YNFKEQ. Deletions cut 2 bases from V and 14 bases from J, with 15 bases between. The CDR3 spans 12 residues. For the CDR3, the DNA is TGTGCCAGCAGCCAATCGGGTGAGGGACTCTTCTTT. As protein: CASSQSGEGLFF.

Here the CDR3 DNA reads TGCGCCAGCAGGATGGGACTCCAAGAGACCCAGTACTTC. Amino acid sequence: CASRMGLQETQYF. The chain carries TRBV5-1 and TRBJ2-5; TRBD2 is a possible D gene (6 bases). This CDR3 region has 13 residues. The V end was cut by 5 bases, the J end by 1 base, with 9 bases between. Germline values: CDR1 SGHRS, CDR2 YFSETQ.

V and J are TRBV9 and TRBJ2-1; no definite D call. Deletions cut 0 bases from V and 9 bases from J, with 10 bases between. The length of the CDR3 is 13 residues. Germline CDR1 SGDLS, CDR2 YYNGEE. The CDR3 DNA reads TGTGCCAGCAGCGTAGGTCGCTCCGCTGAGCAGTTCTTC. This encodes CASSVGRSAEQFF.

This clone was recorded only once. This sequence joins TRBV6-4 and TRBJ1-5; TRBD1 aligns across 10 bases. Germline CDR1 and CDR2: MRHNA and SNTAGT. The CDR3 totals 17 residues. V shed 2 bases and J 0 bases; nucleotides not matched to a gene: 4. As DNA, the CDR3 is TGTGCCAGCAGTGACCCCCGGGACAGGGGTAGCAATCAGCCCCAGCATTTT. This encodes CASSDPRDRGSNQPQHF.

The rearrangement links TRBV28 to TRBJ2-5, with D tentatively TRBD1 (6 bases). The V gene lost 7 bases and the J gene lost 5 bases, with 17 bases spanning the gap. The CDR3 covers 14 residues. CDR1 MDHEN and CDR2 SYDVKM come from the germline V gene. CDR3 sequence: CASKLQGSGETQYF. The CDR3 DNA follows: TGTGCCAGCAAATTACAGGGCAGTGGCGAGACCCAGTACTTC.

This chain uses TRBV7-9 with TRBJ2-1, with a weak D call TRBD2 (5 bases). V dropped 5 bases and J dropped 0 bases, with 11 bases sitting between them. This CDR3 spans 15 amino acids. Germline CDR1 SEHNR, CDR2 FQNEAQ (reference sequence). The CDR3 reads CASSPSGSSYNEQFF. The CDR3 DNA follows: TGTGCCAGCAGCCCCAGCGGTAGCTCCTACAATGAGCAGTTCTTC.

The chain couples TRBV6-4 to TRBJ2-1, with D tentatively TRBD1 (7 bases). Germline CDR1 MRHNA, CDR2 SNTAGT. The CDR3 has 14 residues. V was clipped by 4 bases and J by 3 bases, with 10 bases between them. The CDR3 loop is CASSAQGGYNEQFF. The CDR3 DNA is TGTGCCAGCAGTGCGCAGGGGGGCTACAATGAGCAGTTCTTC.

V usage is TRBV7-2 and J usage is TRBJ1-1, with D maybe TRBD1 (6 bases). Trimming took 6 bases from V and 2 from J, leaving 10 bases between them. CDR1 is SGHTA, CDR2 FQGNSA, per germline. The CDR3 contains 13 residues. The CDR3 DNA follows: TGTGCCAGCAGTTCACAGGGTAACACTGAAGCTTTCTTT. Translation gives CASSSQGNTEAFF.

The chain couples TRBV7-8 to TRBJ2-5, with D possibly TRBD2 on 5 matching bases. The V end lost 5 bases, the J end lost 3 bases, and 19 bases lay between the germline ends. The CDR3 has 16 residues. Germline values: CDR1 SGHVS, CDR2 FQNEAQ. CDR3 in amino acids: CASSRGSPGVKETQYF. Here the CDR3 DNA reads TGTGCCAGCAGCCGTGGGAGTCCCGGGGTTAAAGAGACCCAGTACTTC.

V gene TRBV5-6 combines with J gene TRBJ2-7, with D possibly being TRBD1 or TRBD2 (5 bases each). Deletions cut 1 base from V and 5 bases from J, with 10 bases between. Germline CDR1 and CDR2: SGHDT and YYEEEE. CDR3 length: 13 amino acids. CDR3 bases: TGTGCCAGCAGCTTGTTGGTGGGGGACGAGCAGTACTTC. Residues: CASSLLVGDEQYF.

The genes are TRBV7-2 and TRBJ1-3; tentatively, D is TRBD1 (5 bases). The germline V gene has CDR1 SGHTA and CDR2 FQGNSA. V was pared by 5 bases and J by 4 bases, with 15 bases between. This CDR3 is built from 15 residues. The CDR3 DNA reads TGTGCCAGCAGCATTGACAGTAAGACAGGAAACACCATATATTTT. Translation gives CASSIDSKTGNTIYF.

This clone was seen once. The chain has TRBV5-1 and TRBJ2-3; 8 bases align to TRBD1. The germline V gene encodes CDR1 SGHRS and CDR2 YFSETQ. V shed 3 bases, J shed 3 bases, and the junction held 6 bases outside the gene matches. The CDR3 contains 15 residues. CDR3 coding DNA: TGCGCCAGCAGCTACTTGGACAGGGTTACAGATACGCAGTATTTT. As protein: CASSYLDRVTDTQYF.

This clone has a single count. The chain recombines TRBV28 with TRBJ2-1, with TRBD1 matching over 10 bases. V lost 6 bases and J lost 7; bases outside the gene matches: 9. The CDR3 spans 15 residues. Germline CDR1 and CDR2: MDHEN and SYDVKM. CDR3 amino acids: CASRTTGGASNEQFF. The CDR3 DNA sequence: TGTGCCAGCAGGACGACAGGGGGCGCATCGAATGAGCAGTTCTTC.

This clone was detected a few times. The CDR3 is CASSVSSSVGEQFF. CDR3 bases: TGTGCCAGCAGCGTATCATCTAGCGTCGGGGAGCAGTTCTTC. The chain has TRBV9 and TRBJ2-1; perhaps TRBD2 as D (6 bases). Germline CDR1 is SGDLS and CDR2 is YYNGEE. The CDR3 length is 14 residues. V was trimmed by 1 base and J by 10 bases, leaving 15 bases between them.

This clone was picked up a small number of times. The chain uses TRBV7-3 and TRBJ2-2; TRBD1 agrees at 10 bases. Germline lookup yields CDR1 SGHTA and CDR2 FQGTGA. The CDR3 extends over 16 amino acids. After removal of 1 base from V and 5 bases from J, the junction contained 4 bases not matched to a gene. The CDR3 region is CASSLIGQGGTGELFF. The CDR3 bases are TGTGCCAGCAGCTTAATCGGACAGGGGGGAACCGGGGAGCTGTTTTTT.

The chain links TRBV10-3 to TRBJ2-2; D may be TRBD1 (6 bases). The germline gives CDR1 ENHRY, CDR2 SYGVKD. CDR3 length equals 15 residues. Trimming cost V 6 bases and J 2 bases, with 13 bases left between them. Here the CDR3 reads CAISKQGTNTGELFF. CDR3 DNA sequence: TGTGCCATCAGCAAGCAGGGGACCAACACCGGGGAGCTGTTTTTT.

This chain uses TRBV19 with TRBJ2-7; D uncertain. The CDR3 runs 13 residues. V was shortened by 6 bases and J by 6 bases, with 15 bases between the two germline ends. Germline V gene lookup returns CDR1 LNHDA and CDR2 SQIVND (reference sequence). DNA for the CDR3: TGTGCCAGTAGGGCCCCCCCCTCTGGCGAGCAGTACTTC. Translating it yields CASRAPPSGEQYF.

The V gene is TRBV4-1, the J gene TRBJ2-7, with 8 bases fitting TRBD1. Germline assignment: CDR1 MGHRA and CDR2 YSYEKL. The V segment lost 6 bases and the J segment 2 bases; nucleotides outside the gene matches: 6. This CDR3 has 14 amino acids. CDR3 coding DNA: TGCGCCAGCAGTCGGCCGGGACAGGCCTACGAGCAGTACTTC. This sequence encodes CASSRPGQAYEQYF.

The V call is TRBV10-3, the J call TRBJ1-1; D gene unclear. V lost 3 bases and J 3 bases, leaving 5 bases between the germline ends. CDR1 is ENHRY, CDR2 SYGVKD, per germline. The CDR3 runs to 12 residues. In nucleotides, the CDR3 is TGTGCCATCAGTGAAGTGGACACTGAAGCTTTCTTT. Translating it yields CAISEVDTEAFF.